These 6 T cell receptor beta chains share one sample of origin, sequenced in a study of cytomegalovirus exposure and HLA in healthy donors. With 60 Vbeta and 13 Jbeta primers, the PCR was carried out. Sequenced by immunoSEQ multiplex PCR; TCRdb stores in-frame clones only, minus some. Of around 130,000 clones listed, about 80% are singletons. Material: PBMCs. These receptors were taken from a woman aged 40 to 55 in good health and CMV-seronegative.

This chain uses TRBV4-3 with TRBJ1-4; D remains unclear. V shed 0 bases and J shed 6 bases, with 14 bases lying between them. The CDR3 has 16 amino acids. The germline V gene encodes CDR1 LGHNA and CDR2 YSLEER. Written as DNA, the CDR3 is TGCGCCAGCAGCCAAGATCGGAGAAGCCCCTATGAAAAACTGTTTTTT. This encodes CASSQDRRSPYEKLFF.

CDR3 coding DNA: TGTGCCAGCAGGGACGGGACAGGCTCACGAGAGCAGTACTTC. Translated: CASRDGTGSREQYF. The rearrangement uses TRBV2 and TRBJ2-7; 8 bases fit TRBD1. The V and J ends lost 6 bases and 7 bases, in that order; junction bases with no gene match: 11. The CDR3 has 14 amino acids. Germline CDR1 and CDR2: SNHLY and FYNNEI.

The chain couples TRBV12-5 to TRBJ1-5; D remains ambiguous. CDR3 length equals 14 residues. The V gene lost 5 bases and the J gene lost 4 bases, with 12 bases spanning the gap. From germline, CDR1 is LGHNT and CDR2 FRNRAP. For the CDR3, the DNA is TGTGCTAGTGGTCCACTCTCGGGGAATCAGCCCCAGCATTTT. Translating it yields CASGPLSGNQPQHF.

This chain links TRBV6-1 with TRBJ1-1; TRBD1 aligns across 7 bases. The CDR3 consists of 14 residues. Germline V lookup: CDR1 MNHNS, CDR2 SASEGT. V shed 8 bases and J 0 bases; nucleotides not matched to a gene: 6. CDR3 DNA sequence: TGTGCCAGCTGCACGGGACAGATGAACACTGAAGCTTTCTTT. Amino acids: CASCTGQMNTEAFF.

The rearrangement links TRBV5-4 to TRBJ2-5, with D possibly being TRBD1 (5 bases). Germline assignment: CDR1 SGHNT and CDR2 YYREEE (reference sequence). The CDR3 sequence is 14 residues long. V shed 2 bases and J shed 0 bases, with 8 bases lying between them. CDR3 bases: TGTGCCAGCAGCTTTGACAGTTACCAAGAGACCCAGTACTTC. It encodes CASSFDSYQETQYF.

The chain is built from TRBV6-1 and TRBJ1-6, with D unresolved. The V end was cut by 1 base, the J end by 0 bases, with 7 bases between. Germline CDR1 reads MNHNS; CDR2 reads SASEGT. The CDR3 sequence is 16 residues long. CDR3 in DNA: TGTGCCAGCAGTGAAGGGTGGAGCTCCTATAATTCACCCCTCCACTTT. Its translation: CASSEGWSSYNSPLHF.